This TCR beta chain comes out of a study of blood T cell repertoires in COVID-19. Here immunoSEQ multiplex PCR was the method, and the copy in TCRdb shows in-frame clones only, minus some. The sample yields about 38,000 clones, more than 70% seen once. CDR1 KGHSY and CDR2 FQNENV come from the germline V gene. The CDR3 spans 15 residues. The V segment lost 0 bases and the J segment 3 bases; nucleotides outside the gene matches: 3. Source material: peripheral blood. This sequence joins TRBV16 and TRBJ2-7, with 9 bases identical to TRBD1. The origin of this receptor is a man aged 65 to 79 with active COVID-19. CDR3 nucleotide sequence: TGTGCCAGCAGCCAATCCGGGACAGGGAGCTACGAGCAGTACTTC. Translated, it gives CASSQSGTGSYEQYF.